The 22 T cell receptor beta chains below all came from one sample that was sequenced in a study of blood T cells in healthy people across ages. Through a sample-barcoded 5' primer and a J-beta primer mix, a second PCR was run for roughly 7 to 12 cycles. In TCRdb, the 5' RACE reads were re-called with MiXCR into one record per CDR3 protein. The table records about 1.7 million distinct CDR3 sequences, roughly 28% of them present only once. Sequencing was carried out using blood. All receptors come from a woman aged 25 to 45 in good health.

As regards this clonotype: Germline and junction disagree at one end, which may indicate a read error. This sequence joins TRBV7-6 and TRBJ2-1; 10 positions match TRBD2. Germline values: CDR1 SGHVS, CDR2 FNYEAQ. This CDR3 has 18 amino acids. CDR3 region: CVSSFLLAGTRDDNEQFF. Written as DNA, the CDR3 is TGTGTCAGCAGCTTTTTACTAGCGGGGACCCGGGATGACAATGAGCAGTTCTTC.

This clonotype occurred once. The rearrangement joins TRBV4-1 to TRBJ1-1; D is possibly TRBD1 (5 bases). The CDR3 has 14 residues. V was pared by 1 base and J by 6 bases, with 12 bases between. CDR1 is MGHRA and CDR2 is YSYEKL in the germline V gene. The CDR3 coding sequence is TGCGCCAGCAGCCAAGTGATCATGGGGGCTGAAGCTTTCTTT. Translating gives CASSQVIMGAEAFF.

This clonotype appeared many times. The chain has TRBV29-1 and TRBJ1-2; D remains unclear. The length of the CDR3 is 13 residues. V was trimmed by 6 bases and J by 6 bases, leaving 17 bases between them. The germline V gene has CDR1 SQVTM and CDR2 ANQGSEA. Here the CDR3 DNA reads TGCAGCGTCCGTGGGCGGGCGGCGGATGGCTACACCTTC. Translating it yields CSVRGRAADGYTF.

The sample holds many counts of this clonotype. The chain uses TRBV29-1 and TRBJ1-2; tentatively, D is TRBD1 (5 bases). The germline V gene has CDR1 SQVTM and CDR2 ANQGSEA. CDR3 size: 13 residues. The V gene lost 4 bases and the J gene lost 5 bases, with 14 bases spanning the gap. This chain's CDR3 is CSVVEQGAYGYTF. The CDR3 coding sequence is TGCAGCGTTGTTGAGCAGGGAGCATATGGCTACACCTTC.

This clonotype was picked up a small number of times. CDR3 sequence reads: CASSLGAARYNEQFF. DNA of the CDR3: TGTGCCAGCAGCTTAGGAGCGGCCCGATACAATGAGCAGTTCTTC. The chain has TRBV7-2 and TRBJ2-1, with a weak D call TRBD2 (5 bases). Between the trimmed V and J ends, which lost 1 base and 4 bases, there was a span of 11 bases. CDR3 size: 15 residues. Germline CDR1 SGHTA, CDR2 FQGNSA.

V gene TRBV18 combines with J gene TRBJ2-1, with 8 bases aligning to TRBD1. Germline V gives CDR1 KGHSH, CDR2 LQKENI. CDR3 length: 18 residues. V lost 5 bases to trimming and J lost 5 bases; unmatched junction nucleotides: 17. The CDR3 nucleotides are TGTGCCAGCTCATTTCCCCTATTACCGGGACAGGAGGACAATGAGCAGTTCTTC. Residues: CASSFPLLPGQEDNEQFF.

This clonotype was observed a few times. V gene TRBV6-2 or TRBV6-3 combines with J gene TRBJ1-6; unclear D gene. The CDR3 is made up of 12 amino acids. Trimming removed 1 base at V and 8 bases at J, with 3 bases between. Germline lookup yields CDR1 MNHEY and CDR2 SVGEGT. As DNA, the CDR3 is TGTGCCAGCAGTTACTTCGATTCACCCCTCCACTTT. As protein: CASSYFDSPLHF.

This clonotype occurred a few times. The chain combines TRBV20-1 with TRBJ1-1; D gene uncertain. Trimming took 3 bases from V and 0 from J, leaving 14 bases between them. Germline assignment: CDR1 DFQATT and CDR2 SNEGSKA (reference sequence). This CDR3 is 15 amino acids long. CDR3 region: CSARVRARLNTEAFF. CDR3 DNA sequence: TGCAGTGCTAGGGTGAGGGCAAGACTGAACACTGAAGCTTTCTTT.

This rearrangement joins TRBV12-3 or TRBV12-4 to TRBJ2-3; 8 nucleotides agree with TRBD2. This CDR3 contains 17 residues. V lost 1 base and J lost 2; bases outside the gene matches: 8. The CDR3 DNA reads as TGTGCCAGCAGTTTAGAGCAAGCGGGGGCCCCCACAGATACGCAGTATTTT. It yields the protein CASSLEQAGAPTDTQYF.

This clonotype was detected ten times or more. This sequence joins TRBV7-9 and TRBJ2-7; D gene unclear. Germline CDR1 reads SEHNR; CDR2 reads FQNEAQ (reference sequence). The CDR3 extends over 14 amino acids. V lost 0 bases and J 3 bases, leaving 9 bases between the germline ends. As DNA, the CDR3 is TGTGCCAGCAGCTTAGCGCTAACAGACTACGAGCAGTACTTC. Translation gives CASSLALTDYEQYF.

This clonotype was detected only a few times. This rearrangement joins TRBV6-1 to TRBJ2-3; TRBD1 is a possible D gene (6 bases). CDR1 MNHNS and CDR2 SASEGT come from the germline V gene. The CDR3 is 12 amino acids. Trimming cost V 7 bases and J 4 bases, with 9 bases left between them. The CDR3 coding sequence is TGTGCCAGCATTGGGGGCGCAGATACGCAGTATTTT. Protein: CASIGGADTQYF.

This clonotype has a count of ten or more. The chain links TRBV15 to TRBJ2-7, with 8 bases lining up with TRBD1. In germline, CDR1 is LNHNV, CDR2 YYDKDF (reference sequence). V lost 2 bases to trimming and J lost 5 bases; unmatched junction nucleotides: 8. The CDR3 contains 15 residues. The CDR3 nucleotides read TGTGCCACCAGCAGATCGGACAGGGTCTTGGACGAGCAGTACTTC. It yields the protein CATSRSDRVLDEQYF.

This clonotype was seen a handful of times. CDR3 sequence (DNA): TGTGCCAGCAGCTCCACCGACAGGGGGTCCTACGAGCAGTACTTC. This sequence encodes CASSSTDRGSYEQYF. The V and J genes are TRBV9 and TRBJ2-7, with 9 bases identical to TRBD1. CDR3 length: 15 amino acids. Germline CDR1 reads SGDLS; CDR2 reads YYNGEE. J lost 1 base, V lost 4 bases, and 6 bases had no gene match.

On this clonotype: The germline gene is not matched at one end of the junction; a read error may be the cause. The chain is built from TRBV4-2 and TRBJ2-3, with D uncertain. The CDR3 sequence is 13 residues long. Germline-derived CDR1 and CDR2 are LGHNA and YNFKEQ. CDR3 sequence: CASSQGDTDTRYF. CDR3 DNA sequence: TGTGCCAGCAGCCAAGGAGACACAGATACGCGGTATTTT.

As concerns this clonotype: The junction and the germline gene differ at one end; a read error may be behind it. The chain employs TRBV29-1 and TRBJ2-6; D might be TRBD2 (9 bases). The CDR3 totals 15 residues. CDR1 is SQVTM and CDR2 is ANQGSEA in the germline V gene. CDR3 DNA sequence: TGCAGCGCCCTGGACAGGGCGGGGGGGGCCAACGTCCGGACTTTC. Translated: CSALDRAGGANVRTF.

The rearrangement links TRBV5-1 to TRBJ1-2; no firm D call. The CDR3 loop spans 12 amino acids. The V end was cut by 3 bases, the J end by 9 bases, with 12 bases between. Germline V gene lookup returns CDR1 SGHRS and CDR2 YFSETQ. CDR3 nucleotide sequence: TGCGCCAGCAGCTCCTCGGACCTAAGCTACACCTTC. Its protein product is CASSSSDLSYTF.

This clonotype was seen more than once but under ten times. The V call is TRBV20-1, the J call TRBJ2-7, with 10 bases fitting TRBD2. Germline V gives CDR1 DFQATT, CDR2 SNEGSKA (reference sequence). The ends lost 2 bases at V and 3 bases at J; junction bases unmatched: 7. This CDR3 has 15 residues. The CDR3: CSARTAGGLVYEQYF. In DNA form, the CDR3 reads TGCAGTGCTAGAACAGCGGGAGGGCTCGTCTACGAGCAGTACTTC.

This clonotype was counted ten times or more. The chain employs TRBV29-1 and TRBJ1-2, with D maybe TRBD1 (5 bases). V was trimmed by 0 bases and J by 4 bases, leaving 9 bases between them. Germline loops: CDR1 SQVTM, CDR2 ANQGSEA. CDR3 length equals 13 residues. The CDR3 DNA reads as TGCAGCGTTGAAGACAGGGAGGGCTATGGCTACACCTTC. Translated: CSVEDREGYGYTF.

This clonotype was counted only a few times. The chain links TRBV6-5 to TRBJ1-4; TRBD1 agrees at 8 bases. CDR3 length equals 14 residues. V was pared by 6 bases and J by 8 bases, with 8 bases of the junction left unmatched. Germline-derived CDR1 and CDR2 are MNHEY and SVGAGI. DNA of the CDR3: TGTGCCAGCAGGCGGGACAGGCTAAACGAAAAACTGTTTTTT. Translating gives CASRRDRLNEKLFF.

This clonotype was found many times. This rearrangement joins TRBV29-1 to TRBJ2-7; perhaps TRBD1 as D (5 bases). V lost 2 bases and J lost 3, with 8 bases in between. In germline, CDR1 is SQVTM, CDR2 ANQGSEA. This CDR3 spans 12 amino acids. CDR3 sequence (DNA): TGCAGCGTTGAATTCAGGGACTACGAGCAGTACTTC. As protein: CSVEFRDYEQYF.

J is TRBJ2-2 and V is TRBV20-1; TRBD2 matches at 7 bases. The CDR3 runs 15 residues. V was clipped by 4 bases and J by 1 base; unmatched bases: 6. CDR1 is DFQATT, CDR2 SNEGSKA, per germline (reference sequence). CDR3 bases: TGCAGTGCTACCGAGGGCGGGGGGAACACCGGGGAGCTGTTTTTT. This codes for CSATEGGGNTGELFF.

The J gene is TRBJ1-2, the V gene TRBV5-6, with unresolved D. This CDR3 has 14 residues. CDR1 and CDR2 (germline): SGHDT, YYEEEE. The V end was cut by 1 base, the J end by 3 bases, with 10 bases between. This chain's CDR3 is CASSLYGSYYGYTF. Here the CDR3 DNA reads TGTGCCAGCAGCTTGTATGGCTCCTACTATGGCTACACCTTC.